This T cell receptor (beta chain) stems from a study of cytomegalovirus exposure and HLA in healthy donors. The primer mix had 60 Vbeta and 13 Jbeta primers. The assay was immunoSEQ multiplex PCR, and TCRdb's table has in-frame clones only and misses some. The sample has around 110,000 clones, roughly 70% seen once. Germline V CDR1 and CDR2: GTSNPN, SVGIG (reference sequence). The CDR3 sequence is 13 residues long. V dropped 3 bases and J dropped 6; count of bases not matched to a gene: 3. The sequencing sample was made of PBMCs. The chain uses TRBV30 and TRBJ1-5; TRBD1 aligns across 9 bases. The receptor was derived from a woman younger than 30 in good health and CMV-seronegative. The CDR3 region has the DNA TGTGCCTGGAGACAGGGGGCCGGTCAGCCCCAGCATTTT. Its translation: CAWRQGAGQPQHF.